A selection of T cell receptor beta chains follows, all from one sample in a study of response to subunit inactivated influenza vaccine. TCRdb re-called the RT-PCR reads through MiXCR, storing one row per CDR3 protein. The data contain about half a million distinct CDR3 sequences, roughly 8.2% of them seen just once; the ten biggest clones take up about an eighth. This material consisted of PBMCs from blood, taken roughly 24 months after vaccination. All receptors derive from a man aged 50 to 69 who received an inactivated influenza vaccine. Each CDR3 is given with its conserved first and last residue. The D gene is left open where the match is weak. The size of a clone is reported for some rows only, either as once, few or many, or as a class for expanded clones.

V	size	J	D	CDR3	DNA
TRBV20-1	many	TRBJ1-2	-	CSARNYNTGTYGYTF	TGCAGTGCCAGGAATTACAATACAGGGACTTATGGCTACACCTTC
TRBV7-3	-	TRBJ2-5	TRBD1	CASSKDRGETQYF	TGTGCCAGCAGCAAGGACAGGGGAGAGACCCAGTACTTC
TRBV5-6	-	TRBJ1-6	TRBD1	CASSLIGQGGSYNLPLHF	TGTGCCAGCAGCTTGATTGGACAGGGCGGATCCTATAATTTACCCCTCCACTTT
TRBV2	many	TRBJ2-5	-	CASSGEQTFGTQYF	TGTGCCAGCAGTGGGGAACAGACCTTCGGGACCCAGTACTTC
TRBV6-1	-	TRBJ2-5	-	CASSVTRQGETQYF	TGTGCCAGCAGTGTTACCAGGCAGGGAGAGACCCAGTACTTC
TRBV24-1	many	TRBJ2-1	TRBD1	CATSDRTGTDEQFF	TGTGCCACCAGTGACCGGACAGGAACCGATGAGCAGTTCTTC
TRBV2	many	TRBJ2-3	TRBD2	CATTGTTLGTDTQYF	TGTGCCACCACTGGGACTACACTCGGCACAGATACGCAGTATTTT
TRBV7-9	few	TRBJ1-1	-	CASSAGGRPGDAFF	TGTGCCAGCAGCGCAGGTGGACGACCGGGGGATGCTTTCTTT
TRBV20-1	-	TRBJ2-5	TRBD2	CSARSSVRGALYF	TGCAGTGCTAGATCGTCAGTGCGGGGGGCCCTGTACTTC
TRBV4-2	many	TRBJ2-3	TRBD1	CASSQDGTGARTDTQYF	TGTGCCAGCAGCCAAGATGGGACAGGGGCACGCACAGATACGCAGTATTTT
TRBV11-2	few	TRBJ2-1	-	CASSATPSSYNEQFF	TGTGCCAGCAGCGCCACCCCGAGCTCCTACAATGAGCAGTTCTTC
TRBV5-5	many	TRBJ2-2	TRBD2	CASSRYSGRAGELFF	TGTGCCAGCAGCAGATATAGCGGGAGGGCCGGGGAGCTGTTTTTT
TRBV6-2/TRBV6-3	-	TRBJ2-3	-	CASSPGTPYTQYF	TGTGCCAGCAGTCCCGGGACACCCTATACGCAGTATTTT
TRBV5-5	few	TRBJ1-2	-	CASSGGPGYGYTF	TGTGCCAGCAGCGGGGGGCCGGGTTATGGCTACACCTTC
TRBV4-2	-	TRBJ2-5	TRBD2	CASSQDRFYGRARETQYF	TGTGCCAGCAGCCAAGATAGGTTTTACGGGAGGGCCCGAGAGACCCAGTACTTC
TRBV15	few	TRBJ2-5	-	CATSRELETQYF	TGTGCCACCAGCAGAGAATTAGAGACCCAGTACTTC
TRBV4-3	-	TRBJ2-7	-	CASSRGPAGVNYEQYF	TGCGCCAGCAGTCGCGGCCCGGCAGGCGTCAACTACGAGCAGTACTTC
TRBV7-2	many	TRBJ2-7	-	CASSLRNSRSYEQYF	TGTGCCAGCAGCTTGAGGAACAGCAGATCCTACGAGCAGTACTTC
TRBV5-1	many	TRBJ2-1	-	CASSSLSGEQFF	TGCGCCAGCAGTTCCCTCAGCGGTGAGCAGTTCTTC
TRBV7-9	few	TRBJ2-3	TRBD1	CASSAQQGSGTDTQYF	TGTGCCAGCAGCGCCCAACAGGGGAGCGGCACAGATACGCAGTATTTT
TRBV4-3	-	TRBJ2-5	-	CASSQGTLGTQYF	TGCGCCAGCAGCCAAGGAACCCTTGGGACCCAGTACTTC
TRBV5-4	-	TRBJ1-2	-	CASSLVSGNYGYTF	TGTGCCAGCAGCTTGGTGTCTGGAAACTATGGCTACACCTTC
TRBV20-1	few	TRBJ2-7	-	CSASPFGGKLEQYF	TGCAGTGCTAGTCCTTTCGGAGGAAAACTCGAGCAGTACTTC
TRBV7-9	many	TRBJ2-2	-	CASSLASGNTGELFF	TGTGCCAGCAGCTTAGCGAGCGGGAACACCGGGGAGCTGTTTTTT
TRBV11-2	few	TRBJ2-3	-	CASSLDRAGTDTQYF	TGTGCCAGCAGCTTAGATCGGGCCGGAACAGATACGCAGTATTTT
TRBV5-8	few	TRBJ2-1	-	CASSLFGSNEQFF	TGTGCCAGCAGCTTGTTTGGGTCCAATGAGCAGTTCTTC
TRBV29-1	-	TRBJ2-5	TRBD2	CSVNRGGRETQYF	TGCAGCGTTAATCGGGGGGGCCGGGAGACCCAGTACTTC
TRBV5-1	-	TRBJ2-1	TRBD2	CASSSLERGSYNEQFF	TGCGCCAGCAGCTCCCTCGAGCGGGGCTCCTACAATGAGCAGTTCTTC
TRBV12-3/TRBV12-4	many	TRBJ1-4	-	CASSPRRFPNEKLFF	TGTGCCAGCAGTCCGAGGCGCTTCCCTAATGAAAAACTGTTTTTT
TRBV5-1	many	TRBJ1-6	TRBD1	CASSLNWQGDSPLHF	TGCGCCAGCAGCTTGAATTGGCAGGGGGATTCACCCCTCCACTTT
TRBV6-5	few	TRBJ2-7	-	CASSYGGMRGYEQYF	TGTGCCAGCAGTTACGGGGGGATGCGGGGCTACGAGCAGTACTTC
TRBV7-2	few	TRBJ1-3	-	CASSLGVVGGNTIYF	TGTGCCAGCAGCTTAGGGGTGGTCGGTGGAAACACCATATATTTT
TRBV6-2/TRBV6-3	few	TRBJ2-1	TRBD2	CASSTPSSGGRDEQFF	TGTGCCAGCAGTACCCCCTCTAGCGGGGGAAGGGATGAGCAGTTCTTC
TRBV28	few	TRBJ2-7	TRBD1	CASSTIGTEDYEQYF	TGTGCCAGCAGTACAATTGGGACAGAGGACTACGAGCAGTACTTC
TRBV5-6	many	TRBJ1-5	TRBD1	CASSLLGTGDQPQHF	TGTGCCAGCAGCTTGTTAGGGACAGGGGATCAGCCCCAGCATTTT
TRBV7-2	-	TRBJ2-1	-	CASSLGPGADNEQFF	TGTGCCAGCAGCTTAGGTCCAGGGGCCGACAATGAGCAGTTCTTC
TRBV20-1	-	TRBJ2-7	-	CSASRGVGYEQYF	TGCAGTGCTAGCAGGGGAGTTGGCTACGAGCAGTACTTC
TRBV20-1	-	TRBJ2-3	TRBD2	CSARPSGRFTQYF	TGCAGTGCTAGACCCAGCGGGAGGTTTACGCAGTATTTT
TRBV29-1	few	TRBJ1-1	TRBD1	CSVVGRQGTVEAFF	TGCAGCGTTGTTGGGCGACAGGGAACGGTTGAAGCTTTCTTT
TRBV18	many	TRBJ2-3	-	CASSPAGTDTQYF	TGTGCCAGCTCACCAGCGGGGACAGATACGCAGTATTTT
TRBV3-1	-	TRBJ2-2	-	CASSQSTANTGELFF	TGTGCCAGCAGCCAGTCCACAGCGAACACCGGGGAGCTGTTTTTT
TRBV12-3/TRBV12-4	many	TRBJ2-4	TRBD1	CASSGTGSKNIQYF	TGTGCCAGCAGCGGGACAGGGTCCAAAAACATTCAGTACTTC
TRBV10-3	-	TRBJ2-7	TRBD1	CAIRSRDREGSEQYF	TGTGCCATCAGATCCCGGGACAGGGAAGGCTCCGAGCAGTACTTC
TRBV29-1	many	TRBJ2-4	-	CSVESAKNIQYF	TGCAGCGTTGAGAGTGCCAAAAACATTCAGTACTTC
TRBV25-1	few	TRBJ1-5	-	CASSESAYQPQHF	TGTGCCAGCAGTGAATCAGCCTACCAGCCCCAGCATTTT
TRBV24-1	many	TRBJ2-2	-	CATAKGKWNTGELFF	TGTGCCACCGCAAAGGGAAAGTGGAACACCGGGGAGCTGTTTTTT
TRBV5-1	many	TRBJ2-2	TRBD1	CASSDGGQGYTGELFF	TGCGCCAGCAGCGATGGGGGACAGGGGTACACCGGGGAGCTGTTTTTT
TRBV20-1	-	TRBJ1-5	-	CSARVPHAYSNQPQHF	TGCAGTGCTAGAGTGCCCCATGCCTATAGCAATCAGCCCCAGCATTTT
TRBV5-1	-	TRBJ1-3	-	CASSLGSEGNTIYF	TGCGCCAGCAGTCTGGGCTCGGAAGGAAACACCATATATTTT
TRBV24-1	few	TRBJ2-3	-	CATSDFRGTDTQYF	TGTGCCACCAGTGATTTTCGCGGCACAGATACGCAGTATTTT
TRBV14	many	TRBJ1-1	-	CASSHPGTVTLNTEAFF	TGTGCCAGCAGCCACCCCGGCACAGTAACGTTGAACACTGAAGCTTTCTTT
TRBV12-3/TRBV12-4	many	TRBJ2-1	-	CASSNGNEQFF	TGTGCCAGCAGTAATGGGAATGAGCAGTTCTTC
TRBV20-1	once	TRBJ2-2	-	CSAKETSTGELFF	TGCAGTGCTAAAGAAACGAGCACCGGGGAGCTGTTTTTT
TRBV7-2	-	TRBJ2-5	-	CASSLRAGGAETQYF	TGTGCCAGCAGCCTGCGAGCGGGTGGGGCAGAGACCCAGTACTTC
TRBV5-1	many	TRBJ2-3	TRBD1	CASSFGDRDTDTQYF	TGCGCCAGCAGCTTTGGGGACAGGGATACAGATACGCAGTATTTT
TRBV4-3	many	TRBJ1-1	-	CASSQVTGNTEAFF	TGCGCCAGCAGCCAAGTGACAGGTAACACTGAAGCTTTCTTT